A selection of T cell receptor beta chains follows, all from one sample in a study of blood T cell repertoires in COVID-19. TCRdb's copy holds only in-frame clones and misses some; the assay was immunoSEQ multiplex PCR. The sample yields a few hundred thousand clones, 88% seen once. Sequencing was carried out using PBMCs or T cells enriched from blood (not recorded which). The receptors were sampled from a woman in her 30s who had been exposed to COVID-19. CDR3s include the opening cysteine and the closing phenylalanine or tryptophan. A D gene is named only where the DNA matches it firmly. A clone size is listed for some rows: how often the clone was seen (once, few, many), or a class if it is expanded.

CDR3 protein,CDR3 DNA,clone size,D gene,V gene,J gene
CASTSGGQGNYGYTF,TGTGCCAGTACCTCCGGGGGGCAGGGAAACTATGGCTACACCTTC,few,-,TRBV19,TRBJ1-2
CASSPRQGVISGNTIYF,TGTGCCAGCAGCCCCCGACAGGGGGTGATCTCTGGAAACACCATATATTTT,few,TRBD1,TRBV11-3,TRBJ1-3
CATSDPTGGDYGYTF,TGTGCCACCAGTGATCCGACAGGGGGGGACTATGGCTACACCTTC,-,TRBD1,TRBV24-1,TRBJ1-2
CASSPTLPGLAGKETQYF,TGTGCCAGCAGTCCTACCCTTCCGGGACTAGCGGGGAAAGAGACCCAGTACTTC,-,TRBD2,TRBV27,TRBJ2-5
CASSPRQGAGKLFF,TGTGCCAGCAGTCCAAGACAGGGGGCTGGAAAACTGTTTTTT,-,TRBD1,TRBV27,TRBJ1-4
CASSARTGSGGELFF,TGTGCCAGCAGCGCCCGGACAGGGTCTGGCGGGGAGCTGTTTTTT,-,TRBD1,TRBV9,TRBJ2-2
CASGTGDTGELFF,TGTGCCAGCGGCACAGGGGACACCGGGGAGCTGTTTTTT,-,TRBD1,TRBV6-5,TRBJ2-2
CASSEDRVYGYTF,TGTGCCAGCAGCGAGGACAGGGTCTACGGCTACACCTTC,-,TRBD1,TRBV7-2,TRBJ1-2
CASSPPGLAGREQYF,TGTGCCAGCAGCCCACCGGGACTAGCGGGACGGGAGCAGTACTTC,-,TRBD2,TRBV14,TRBJ2-7
CASSFRQGGSEAFF,TGTGCCAGCAGTTTCCGACAGGGGGGCTCTGAAGCTTTCTTT,-,TRBD1,TRBV7-2,TRBJ1-1
CASSGQANTEAFF,TGTGCCAGCAGTGGACAGGCGAACACTGAAGCTTTCTTT,-,-,TRBV2,TRBJ1-1
CASSVGGSTEAFF,TGTGCCAGCAGCGTAGGCGGGTCCACTGAAGCTTTCTTT,-,-,TRBV9,TRBJ1-1
CASSLLRGTGELFF,TGTGCCAGCAGCTTACTCAGGGGCACCGGGGAGCTGTTTTTT,-,-,TRBV11-2,TRBJ2-2
CSVAGGYGYTF,TGCAGCGTTGCAGGGGGCTATGGCTACACCTTC,few,TRBD1,TRBV29-1,TRBJ1-2
CASSPRGGDLYGYTF,TGTGCCAGCTCACCGCGGGGAGGGGATCTCTATGGCTACACCTTC,-,-,TRBV18,TRBJ1-2
CASSPPQGAGYGYTF,TGTGCCAGCAGCCCTCCTCAGGGGGCAGGGTATGGCTACACCTTC,-,TRBD1,TRBV11-2,TRBJ1-2
CASSLEILGLAGGYTGELFF,TGCGCCAGCAGCTTGGAAATTCTGGGGCTAGCGGGAGGATACACCGGGGAGCTGTTTTTT,-,TRBD2,TRBV5-1,TRBJ2-2
CASRTRDSGKSSYNEQFF,TGTGCCAGCAGGACCCGGGACTCGGGAAAGAGCTCCTACAATGAGCAGTTCTTC,-,-,TRBV27,TRBJ2-1
CASSGRLAGVWEQYF,TGCGCCAGCAGTGGACGACTAGCGGGAGTATGGGAGCAGTACTTC,-,TRBD2,TRBV10-2,TRBJ2-7
CASSPGGYETQYF,TGTGCCAGCAGCCCGGGTGGCTACGAGACCCAGTACTTC,-,-,TRBV5-6,TRBJ2-5
CASSLTQRTEAFF,TGTGCCAGCAGCTTAACTCAGAGGACTGAAGCTTTCTTT,-,-,TRBV7-2,TRBJ1-1
CASSVGGGWNQPQHF,TGTGCCAGCAGCGTAGGAGGAGGATGGAATCAGCCCCAGCATTTT,-,-,TRBV9,TRBJ1-5
CASSSTGEAGQPQHF,TGTGCCAGCAGCTCGACAGGGGAGGCAGGTCAGCCCCAGCATTTT,once,TRBD1,TRBV7-9,TRBJ1-5
CATSRELAGTLTDTQYF,TGTGCCACCAGCAGAGAACTAGCGGGGACCCTCACAGATACGCAGTATTTT,-,TRBD2,TRBV15,TRBJ2-3
CASSYRRDGDTEAFF,TGTGCCAGCAGTTACAGACGGGATGGGGACACTGAAGCTTTCTTT,-,-,TRBV6-5,TRBJ1-1
CASSLVGQGRRNEQFF,TGTGCCAGCAGTTTGGTGGGACAGGGTCGGCGCAATGAGCAGTTCTTC,-,TRBD1,TRBV27,TRBJ2-1
CATSRGRDRVQPQHF,TGTGCCACCAGCAGAGGAAGGGACAGGGTACAGCCCCAGCATTTT,-,TRBD1,TRBV15,TRBJ1-5
CASSYRGWQYGYTF,TGTGCCAGCAGTTATAGGGGATGGCAGTATGGCTACACCTTC,-,-,TRBV27,TRBJ1-2
CASSLALRDVQETQYF,TGCGCCAGCAGCTTGGCCCTCAGGGATGTACAAGAGACCCAGTACTTC,-,-,TRBV5-1,TRBJ2-5
CASSQVGLAGDKDYEQYF,TGCGCCAGCAGCCAAGTAGGACTAGCGGGAGATAAGGACTACGAGCAGTACTTC,-,TRBD2,TRBV4-1,TRBJ2-7
CASSQVFPRRGGSSNTIYF,TGTGCCAGCAGCCAAGTTTTTCCGAGACGCGGAGGTTCTTCTAACACCATATATTTT,-,-,TRBV3-1/TRBV3-2,TRBJ1-3
CASSATGVNRGRQETQYF,TGTGCTAGCAGCGCCACTGGCGTGAACAGGGGCCGTCAAGAGACCCAGTACTTC,-,TRBD1,TRBV7-7,TRBJ2-5
CASMREGYNSPLHF,TGCGCCAGCATGAGGGAAGGCTATAATTCACCCCTCCACTTT,few,-,TRBV10-2,TRBJ1-6
CASSLSGGIRAEAFF,TGTGCCAGCAGCTTAAGCGGGGGGATCAGGGCTGAAGCTTTCTTT,-,-,TRBV7-9,TRBJ1-1
CASSVLAANTGELFF,TGTGCCAGCAGTGTACTAGCGGCCAACACCGGGGAGCTGTTTTTT,-,TRBD2,TRBV2,TRBJ2-2
CASSNPLAPPYEQYF,TGTGCCAGCAGCAACCCCCTAGCGCCACCCTACGAGCAGTACTTC,-,-,TRBV9,TRBJ2-7
CASSLAGGSPLHF,TGTGCCAGCAGCTTAGCTGGGGGCTCACCCCTCCACTTT,-,-,TRBV11-3,TRBJ1-6
CASSTDTGWNTIYF,TGCGCCAGCAGCACGGACACTGGGTGGAACACCATATATTTT,-,-,TRBV5-1,TRBJ1-3
CASSPKPNTEAFF,TGTGCCAGCTCACCGAAGCCCAACACTGAAGCTTTCTTT,-,-,TRBV18,TRBJ1-1
CASSGTEYGYTF,TGTGCCAGTAGCGGGACAGAGTATGGCTACACCTTC,-,TRBD1,TRBV19,TRBJ1-2
CASSQDLTSSSYNEQFF,TGTGCCAGCAGCCAAGACTTGACTAGTAGTTCCTACAATGAGCAGTTCTTC,-,-,TRBV3-1/TRBV3-2,TRBJ2-1
CASRGLAITGETQYF,TGCGCCAGCAGGGGACTAGCGATCACCGGGGAGACCCAGTACTTC,-,TRBD2,TRBV5-1,TRBJ2-5